These 28 T cell receptor beta chains were sequenced from one sample in a study of blood T cell repertoires in COVID-19. Using immunoSEQ multiplex PCR, the repertoire was profiled, and TCRdb retains in-frame clones only, with some absent. The sample includes about 170,000 clones, roughly 84% seen only once; the top ten take approximately 7%. Sequencing was done on a sample of peripheral blood. These TCRs come from a middle-aged man with active or convalescent COVID-19.

This clone was counted a single time. The gene calls are TRBV6-4 and TRBJ2-2; 7 bases fit TRBD1. V was clipped by 3 bases and J by 3 bases; unmatched bases: 7. This CDR3 has 16 amino acids. Germline V gene lookup returns CDR1 MRHNA and CDR2 SNTAGT. CDR3 in DNA: TGTGCCAGCAGTGATAAAGACAGGGCCGACACCGGGGAGCTGTTTTTT. Its translation is CASSDKDRADTGELFF.

Only one count was recorded for this clone. CDR3 protein: CASSAITGLPWPQHF. The CDR3 region has the DNA TGTGCCAGCAGCGCCATTACAGGGCTTCCGTGGCCCCAGCATTTT. The chain recombines TRBV21-1 with TRBJ1-5; the table's D gene call, TRBD1, was not cross checked with the DNA. TRBV21-1 is classified as a pseudogene. The CDR3 covers 15 residues.

This clone occurred once. Written as DNA, the CDR3 is TGTGCCAGCAGTGAAAGGGGGACAGTTGACTACGAGCAGTACTTC. Its translation is CASSERGTVDYEQYF. The genes are TRBV6-1 and TRBJ2-7; 7 nucleotides line up with TRBD1. The V and J ends lost 2 bases and 3 bases, in that order; junction bases with no gene match: 7. The CDR3 spans 15 residues. The germline CDR1 and CDR2 sequences are MNHNS and SASEGT.

The chain is built from TRBV6-1 and TRBJ2-1, with 8 bases fitting TRBD2. The CDR3 sequence is 14 residues long. V dropped 2 bases and J dropped 15; count of bases not matched to a gene: 12. Germline V gene lookup returns CDR1 MNHNS and CDR2 SASEGT. CDR3 coding DNA: TGTGCCAGCAGTGAACCGGGCCGGGGGGGGCTTGGGTTCTTC. This translates into CASSEPGRGGLGFF.

The V and J genes are TRBV11-2 and TRBJ2-1; tentative D call: TRBD1 (6 bases). V lost 3 bases, J lost 9 bases, and 24 bases lay in between. The CDR3 is 17 residues long. Germline V gives CDR1 SGHAT, CDR2 FQNNGV. The CDR3 nucleotides read TGTGCCAGCAGCTTTCGGGCAGGGGCCTTTAAGCCGGGTGAGCAGTTCTTC. Translated, it gives CASSFRAGAFKPGEQFF.

The chain employs TRBV6-6 and TRBJ2-1, with 9 bases that match TRBD1. The CDR3 sequence is 15 residues long. CDR1 and CDR2 (germline): MNHNY, SVGAGI (reference sequence). V dropped 6 bases and J dropped 3; count of bases not matched to a gene: 6. The CDR3 DNA reads TGTGCCAGCAGGCCCGGGACAGGGTTCTACAATGAGCAGTTCTTC. It codes for CASRPGTGFYNEQFF.

The gene calls are TRBV11-2 and TRBJ1-6; weak D call: TRBD1 (6 bases). The germline gives CDR1 SGHAT, CDR2 FQNNGV. This CDR3 is built from 13 residues. The V and J ends lost 5 bases and 9 bases respectively, with 11 bases between them. This CDR3 is CASSEDSFSPLHF. DNA for the CDR3: TGTGCCAGCAGCGAGGACAGTTTTTCACCCCTCCACTTT.

The V call is TRBV4-1, the J call TRBJ2-5; D is undetermined. Germline V CDR1 and CDR2: MGHRA, YSYEKL. Between the trimmed V and J ends, which lost 1 base and 5 bases, there was a span of 8 bases. The CDR3 has 13 amino acids. CDR3 sequence: CASSQGGFETQYF. The CDR3 DNA reads as TGCGCCAGCAGCCAAGGCGGTTTTGAGACCCAGTACTTC.

V is TRBV6-2 or TRBV6-3 and J is TRBJ2-2, with D possibly TRBD1 on 6 matching bases. Germline assignment: CDR1 MNHEY and CDR2 SVGEGT. The CDR3 extends over 12 amino acids. V shed 2 bases and J shed 16 bases, with 14 bases lying between them. The CDR3 bases are TGTGCCAGCAGTTACACGGGACAAGTGGGGTTTTTT. Residues: CASSYTGQVGFF.

The V call is TRBV21-1, the J call TRBJ2-2; TRBD2, as called in the table, went unchecked against the DNA. TRBV21-1 is a pseudogene segment. This CDR3 is 20 amino acids long. This chain's CDR3 is CATPPTRHSRGGWATGELFF. CDR3 DNA sequence: TGTGCCACCCCCCCCACCCGGCACTCGCGGGGGGGGTGGGCCACCGGGGAGCTGTTTTTT.

V gene TRBV5-4 combines with J gene TRBJ2-3, with 15 bases that match TRBD2. Trimming at V came to 4 bases and at J to 0 bases, leaving 6 bases not matched to a gene. Germline V gene data show CDR1 as SGHNT and CDR2 as YYREEE (reference sequence). The CDR3 is 18 residues long. In nucleotides, the CDR3 is TGTGCCAGCAGCGCCGGGACTAGCGGGGGGCATAGCACAGATACGCAGTATTTT. Translating gives CASSAGTSGGHSTDTQYF.

The rearrangement links TRBV7-3 to TRBJ1-1, with D maybe TRBD1 (5 bases). Germline CDR1 and CDR2: SGHTA and FQGTGA. V gave up 5 bases and J gave up 5 bases, with 18 bases separating them. The CDR3 extends over 15 amino acids. DNA for the CDR3: TGTGCCAGCAGCCCTGGGGCGGGGCGGTGGACTGAAGCTTTCTTT. Amino acids: CASSPGAGRWTEAFF.

V is TRBV7-9 and J is TRBJ1-4; TRBD1 matches 7 bases. CDR1 and CDR2 (germline): SEHNR, FQNEAQ (reference sequence). There are 15 residues in the CDR3. V was pared by 4 bases and J by 5 bases, with 7 bases of the junction left unmatched. This chain's CDR3 is CASSYPGQMNEKLFF. DNA for the CDR3: TGTGCCAGCAGCTACCCGGGACAGATGAATGAAAAACTGTTTTTT. The full variable domain, in which reference TRBV7-9 and TRBJ1-4 provide the parts outside the CDR3, is DTGVSQNPRHKITKRGQNVTFRCDPISEHNRLYWYRQTLGQGPEFLTYFQNEAQLEKSRLLSDRFSAERPKGSFSTLEIQRTEQGDSAMYLCASSYPGQMNEKLFFGSGTQLSVL.

The V call is TRBV2, the J call TRBJ1-4; D ambiguous. Germline CDR1 and CDR2: SNHLY and FYNNEI. There are 15 residues in the CDR3. The V end was cut by 5 bases, the J end by 5 bases, with 15 bases between. The CDR3 protein is CASSFRSGGNEKLFF. In DNA form, the CDR3 reads TGTGCCAGCAGTTTTAGGAGTGGAGGGAATGAAAAACTGTTTTTT.

This chain uses TRBV5-4 with TRBJ1-1; D is uncertain. Germline CDR1 reads SGHNT; CDR2 reads YYREEE (reference sequence). CDR3 size: 15 residues. Deletions cut 0 bases from V and 2 bases from J, with 11 bases between. The CDR3 DNA is TGTGCCAGCAGCTTGGCCTTGGGCAGTAACACTGAAGCTTTCTTT. Amino acids: CASSLALGSNTEAFF. Full variable domain (missing parts from reference TRBV5-4 and TRBJ1-1): ETGVTQSPTHLIKTRGQQVTLRCSSQSGHNTVSWYQQALGQGPQFIFQYYREEENGRGNFPPRFSGLQFPNYSSELNVNALELDDSALYLCASSLALGSNTEAFFGQGTRLTVV.

This rearrangement joins TRBV12-3 or TRBV12-4 to TRBJ1-3, with 7 nucleotides matching TRBD1. The CDR3 runs to 13 residues. V lost 5 bases to trimming and J lost 6 bases; unmatched junction nucleotides: 4. The CDR3 is CASSITGANTIYF. CDR3 DNA: TGTGCCAGCAGTATTACAGGGGCAAACACCATATATTTT.

The V and J genes are TRBV5-6 and TRBJ1-2; a possible D gene is TRBD1 (6 bases). CDR3 size: 13 residues. Trimming stripped 5 bases from V and 2 bases from J, with 10 bases between. From germline, CDR1 is SGHDT and CDR2 YYEEEE. The CDR3, as DNA: TGTGCCAGCAGGAAGGGACAAAACTATGGCTACACCTTC. Amino acids: CASRKGQNYGYTF.

The chain combines TRBV19 with TRBJ1-1, with D tentatively TRBD1 (6 bases). The length of the CDR3 is 14 residues. V gave up 7 bases and J gave up 11 bases, with 23 bases separating them. Germline V lookup: CDR1 LNHDA, CDR2 SQIVND (reference sequence). The CDR3, as DNA: TGTGCCAGTAAACAAAACAGGGCGGGGGCCGGCGCTTTCTTT. This codes for CASKQNRAGAGAFF.

This sequence joins TRBV7-9 and TRBJ1-1, with 8 bases lining up with TRBD1. CDR1 SEHNR and CDR2 FQNEAQ come from the germline V gene (reference sequence). This CDR3 region has 13 residues. V gave up 5 bases and J gave up 4 bases; unmatched junction bases: 3. For the CDR3, the DNA is TGTGCCAGCAGCCAAGGGACAGGCACTGAAGCTTTCTTT. Translation: CASSQGTGTEAFF.

This clone was seen once. The chain carries TRBV4-1 and TRBJ1-2; 7 bases line up with TRBD1. This CDR3 contains 16 residues. Germline V CDR1 and CDR2: MGHRA, YSYEKL. V was pared by 8 bases and J by 3 bases, with 15 bases of the junction left unmatched. The CDR3 spells CASAYSRRGRDYGYTF. In DNA, the CDR3 is TGCGCCAGCGCTTACTCTCGAAGGGGGCGTGACTATGGCTACACCTTC.

The chain recombines TRBV7-9 with TRBJ2-3, with 10 bases identical to TRBD2. V lost 3 bases to trimming and J lost 2 bases; unmatched junction nucleotides: 2. From germline, CDR1 is SEHNR and CDR2 FQNEAQ (reference sequence). The CDR3 is 15 amino acids. The CDR3 bases are TGTGCCAGCAGCTTTGGACTAGCGGACACAGATACGCAGTATTTT. This gives the protein CASSFGLADTDTQYF.

The rearrangement uses TRBV7-8 and TRBJ1-3; D is unclear. Germline CDR1 and CDR2: SGHVS and FQNEAQ. V shed 3 bases and J shed 3 bases, with 12 bases lying between them. The CDR3 runs 15 residues. The CDR3 DNA is TGTGCCAGCAGCTTGACCCGCCAGGTTGGAAACACCATATATTTT. This encodes CASSLTRQVGNTIYF.

The rearrangement joins TRBV7-2 to TRBJ1-2; TRBD1 might be the D (6 bases). Trimming took 11 bases from V and 3 from J, leaving 16 bases between them. The CDR3 length is 13 residues. Germline V lookup: CDR1 SGHTA, CDR2 FQGNSA. CDR3 nucleotides: TGTGCCGGCTACGACTCAGGGGACTATGGCTACACCTTC. Protein product: CAGYDSGDYGYTF.

The chain carries TRBV6-6 and TRBJ2-2; 7 bases fit TRBD1. From germline, CDR1 is MNHNY and CDR2 SVGAGI (reference sequence). The CDR3 is 16 residues long. Trimming removed 6 bases from V and 0 bases from J; junction bases left unmatched: 7. Here the CDR3 DNA reads TGTGCCAGCAGGCCCACAGGGGACCCGAACACCGGGGAGCTGTTTTTT. It is translated as CASRPTGDPNTGELFF.

The rearrangement uses TRBV29-1 and TRBJ2-3; 12 nucleotides agree with TRBD2. This CDR3 region has 14 residues. Unmatched junction bases numbered 6, after V lost 7 bases and J lost 4 bases. The V gene's germline CDR1 is SQVTM and CDR2 ANQGSEA. CDR3 DNA sequence: TGCAGCGGCGTCCTAGCGGGAGGGTCAGATACGCAGTATTTT. Its translation is CSGVLAGGSDTQYF.

This rearrangement joins TRBV12-3 or TRBV12-4 to TRBJ2-7, with 7 bases fitting TRBD1. This CDR3 is built from 13 residues. The ends lost 3 bases at V and 2 bases at J; junction bases unmatched: 1. The DNA of the CDR3 is TGTGCCAGCAGTTTGGGACAGACCTACGAGCAGTACTTC. Encoded protein: CASSLGQTYEQYF.

This clone has just a few counts. The rearrangement joins TRBV30 to TRBJ2-2, with D perhaps matching TRBD1 (6 bases). Germline lookup yields CDR1 GTSNPN and CDR2 SVGIG (reference sequence). The CDR3 length is 15 residues. V lost 3 bases to trimming and J lost 1 base, with 12 bases between them. CDR3 sequence reads: CAWRFGTLNTGELFF. The DNA of the CDR3 is TGTGCCTGGAGATTCGGGACACTGAACACCGGGGAGCTGTTTTTT. Drawing the rest from reference TRBV30 and TRBJ2-2, the complete variable domain is SQTIHQWPATLVQPVGSPLSLECTVEGTSNPNLYWYRQAAGRGLQLLFYSVGIGQISSEVPQNLSASRPQDRQFILSSKKLLLSDSGFYLCAWRFGTLNTGELFFGEGSRLTVL.

The V and J genes are TRBV25-1 and TRBJ2-5, with 10 positions matching TRBD1. The CDR3 length is 14 residues. Germline CDR1 and CDR2: MGHDK and SYGVNS. V gave up 5 bases and J gave up 5 bases; unmatched junction bases: 5. The CDR3 is CASSPGQGWETQYF. The CDR3 DNA sequence: TGTGCCAGCAGTCCGGGACAGGGGTGGGAGACCCAGTACTTC.